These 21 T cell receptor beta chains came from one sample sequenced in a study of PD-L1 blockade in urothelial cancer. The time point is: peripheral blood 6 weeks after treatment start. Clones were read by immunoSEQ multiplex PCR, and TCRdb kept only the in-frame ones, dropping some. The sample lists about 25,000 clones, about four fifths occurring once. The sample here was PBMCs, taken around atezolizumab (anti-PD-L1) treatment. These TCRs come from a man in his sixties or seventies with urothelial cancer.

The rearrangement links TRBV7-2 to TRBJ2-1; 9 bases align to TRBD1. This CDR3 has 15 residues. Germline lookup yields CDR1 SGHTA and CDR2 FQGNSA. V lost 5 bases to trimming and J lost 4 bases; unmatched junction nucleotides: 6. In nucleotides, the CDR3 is TGTGCCAGCAGCGTTGACAGGGGGGGATACAATGAGCAGTTCTTC. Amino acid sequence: CASSVDRGGYNEQFF.

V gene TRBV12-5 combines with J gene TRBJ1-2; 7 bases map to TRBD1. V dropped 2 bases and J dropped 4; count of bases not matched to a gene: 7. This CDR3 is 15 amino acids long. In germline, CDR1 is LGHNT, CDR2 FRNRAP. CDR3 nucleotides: TGTGCTAGTGGTTTGCCCCTGGGACAGTTCTATGGCTACACCTTC. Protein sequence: CASGLPLGQFYGYTF.

CDR3 nucleotides: TGTGCCAGCAGCGGTAGAATGAACACTGAAGCTTTCTTT. Its protein product is CASSGRMNTEAFF. J is TRBJ1-1 and V is TRBV25-1, with no clear D. Trimming removed 6 bases from V and 0 bases from J, with 8 bases in between. CDR1 is MGHDK and CDR2 is SYGVNS in the germline V gene. The CDR3 runs 13 residues.

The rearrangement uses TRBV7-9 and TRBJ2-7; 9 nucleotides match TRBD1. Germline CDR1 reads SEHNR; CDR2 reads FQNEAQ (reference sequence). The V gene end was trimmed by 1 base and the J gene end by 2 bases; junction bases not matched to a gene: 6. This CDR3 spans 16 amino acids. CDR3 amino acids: CASSLGGGQGPYEQYF. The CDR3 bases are TGTGCCAGCAGCTTAGGTGGGGGACAGGGCCCCTACGAGCAGTACTTC. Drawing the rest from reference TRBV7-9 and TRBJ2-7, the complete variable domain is DTGVSQNPRHKITKRGQNVTFRCDPISEHNRLYWYRQTLGQGPEFLTYFQNEAQLEKSRLLSDRFSAERPKGSFSTLEIQRTEQGDSAMYLCASSLGGGQGPYEQYFGPGTRLTVT.

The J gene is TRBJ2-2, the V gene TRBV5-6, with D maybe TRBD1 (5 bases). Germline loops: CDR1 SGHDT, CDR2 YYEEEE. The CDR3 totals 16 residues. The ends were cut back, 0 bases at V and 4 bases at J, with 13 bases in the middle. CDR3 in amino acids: CASSLVGAELTGELFF. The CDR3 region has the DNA TGTGCCAGCAGCTTGGTTGGGGCGGAGCTCACCGGGGAGCTGTTTTTT.

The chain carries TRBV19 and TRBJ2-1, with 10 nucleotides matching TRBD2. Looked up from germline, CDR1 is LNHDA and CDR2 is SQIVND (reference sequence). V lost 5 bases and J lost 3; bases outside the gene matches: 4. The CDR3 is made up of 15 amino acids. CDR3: CASSAGTSVYNEQFF. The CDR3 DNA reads TGTGCCAGTAGTGCCGGGACTAGCGTCTACAATGAGCAGTTCTTC.

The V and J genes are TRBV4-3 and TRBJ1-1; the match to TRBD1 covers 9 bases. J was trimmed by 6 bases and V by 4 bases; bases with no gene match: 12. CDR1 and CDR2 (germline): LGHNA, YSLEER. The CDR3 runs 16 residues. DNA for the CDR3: TGCGCCAGCAGCCTTACCCGGACAGGGGAAGTCGCTGAAGCTTTCTTT. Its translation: CASSLTRTGEVAEAFF.

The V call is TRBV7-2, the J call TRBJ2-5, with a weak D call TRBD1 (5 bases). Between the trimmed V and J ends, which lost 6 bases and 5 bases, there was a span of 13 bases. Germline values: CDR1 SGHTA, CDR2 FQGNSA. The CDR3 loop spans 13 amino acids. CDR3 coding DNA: TGTGCCAGCAGACCTCCCGCAGGGGAGACCCAGTACTTC. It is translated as CASRPPAGETQYF.

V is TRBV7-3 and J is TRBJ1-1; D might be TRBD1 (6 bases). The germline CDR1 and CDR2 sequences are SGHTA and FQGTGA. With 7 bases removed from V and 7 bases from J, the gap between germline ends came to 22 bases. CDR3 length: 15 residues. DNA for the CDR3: TGTGCCAGCAACAATTCCCCCCAGGGGAAATTTGAAGCTTTCTTT. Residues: CASNNSPQGKFEAFF. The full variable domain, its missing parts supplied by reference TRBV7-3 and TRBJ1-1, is GAGVSQTPSNKVTEKGKYVELRCDPISGHTALYWYRQSLGQGPEFLIYFQGTGAADDSGLPNDRFFAVRPEGSVSTLKIQRTERGDSAVYLCASNNSPQGKFEAFFGQGTRLTVV.

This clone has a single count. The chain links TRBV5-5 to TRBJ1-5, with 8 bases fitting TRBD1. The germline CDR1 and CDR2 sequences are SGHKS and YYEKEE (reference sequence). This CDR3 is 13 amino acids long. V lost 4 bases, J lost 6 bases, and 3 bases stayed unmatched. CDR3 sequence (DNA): TGTGCCAGCAGCCGGACAGGGTTTCAGCCCCAGCATTTT. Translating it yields CASSRTGFQPQHF.

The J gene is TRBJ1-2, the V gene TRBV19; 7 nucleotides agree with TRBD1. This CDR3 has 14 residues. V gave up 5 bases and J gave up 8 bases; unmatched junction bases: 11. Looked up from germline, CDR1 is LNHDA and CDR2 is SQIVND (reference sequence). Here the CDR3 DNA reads TGTGCCAGTAGTGTCGGGACAGCCCGATCCGGCTACACCTTC. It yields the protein CASSVGTARSGYTF.

CDR3 loop: CASSQEGQENEQFF. The CDR3 DNA follows: TGTGCCAGCAGCCAAGAGGGACAGGAGAATGAGCAGTTCTTC. V usage is TRBV4-2 and J usage is TRBJ2-1; 8 bases match TRBD1. The CDR3 has 14 residues. Germline CDR1 and CDR2: LGHNA and YNFKEQ. V gave up 0 bases and J gave up 7 bases; unmatched junction bases: 2.

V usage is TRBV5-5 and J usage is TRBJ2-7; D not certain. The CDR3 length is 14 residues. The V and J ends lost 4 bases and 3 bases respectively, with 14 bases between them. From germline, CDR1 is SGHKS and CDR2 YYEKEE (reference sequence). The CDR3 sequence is CASSPYESLYEQYF. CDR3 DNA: TGTGCCAGCAGCCCCTATGAGAGCCTCTACGAGCAGTACTTC. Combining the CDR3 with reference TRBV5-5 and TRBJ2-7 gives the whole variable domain DAGVTQSPTHLIKTRGQQVTLRCSPISGHKSVSWYQQVLGQGPQFIFQYYEKEERGRGNFPDRFSARQFPNYSSELNVNALLLGDSALYLCASSPYESLYEQYFGPGTRLTVT.

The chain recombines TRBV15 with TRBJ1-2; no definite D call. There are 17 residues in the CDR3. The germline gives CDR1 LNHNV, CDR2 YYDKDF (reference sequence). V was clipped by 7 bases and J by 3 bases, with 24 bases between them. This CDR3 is CATTYRGWENQDYGYTF. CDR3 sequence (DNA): TGTGCCACCACATACCGTGGTTGGGAGAACCAGGACTATGGCTACACCTTC.

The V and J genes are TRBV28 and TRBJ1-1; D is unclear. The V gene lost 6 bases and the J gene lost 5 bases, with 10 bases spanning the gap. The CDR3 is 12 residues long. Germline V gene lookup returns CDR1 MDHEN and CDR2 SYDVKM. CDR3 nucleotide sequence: TGTGCCAGCAGAATAGGAGGAACTGAAGCTTTCTTT. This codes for CASRIGGTEAFF.

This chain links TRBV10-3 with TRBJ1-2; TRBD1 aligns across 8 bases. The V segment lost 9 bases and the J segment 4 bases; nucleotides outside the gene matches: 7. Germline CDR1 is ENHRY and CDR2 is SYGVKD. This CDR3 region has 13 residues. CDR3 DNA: TGTGCCATAACCGACAGGGGATCCTATGGCTACACCTTC. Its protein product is CAITDRGSYGYTF.

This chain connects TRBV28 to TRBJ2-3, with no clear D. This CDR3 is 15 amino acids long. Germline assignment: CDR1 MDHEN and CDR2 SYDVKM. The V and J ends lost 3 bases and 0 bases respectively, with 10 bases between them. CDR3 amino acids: CASSLESHSTDTQYF. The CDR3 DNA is TGTGCCAGCAGTTTGGAGAGCCATAGCACAGATACGCAGTATTTT.

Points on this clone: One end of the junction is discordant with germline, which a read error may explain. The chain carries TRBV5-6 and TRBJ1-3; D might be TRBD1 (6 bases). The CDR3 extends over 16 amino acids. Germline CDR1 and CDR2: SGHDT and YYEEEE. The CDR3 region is CASSLVAGASGNTVYF. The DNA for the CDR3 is TGTGCCAGCAGCTTGGTAGCAGGGGCTTCTGGAAACACCGTATATTTT.

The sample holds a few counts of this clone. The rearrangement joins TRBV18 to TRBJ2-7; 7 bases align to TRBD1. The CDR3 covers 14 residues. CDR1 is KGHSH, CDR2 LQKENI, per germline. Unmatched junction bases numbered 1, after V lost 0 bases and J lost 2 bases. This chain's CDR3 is CASSPPTGAYEQYF. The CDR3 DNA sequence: TGTGCCAGCTCACCACCAACAGGGGCCTACGAGCAGTACTTC.

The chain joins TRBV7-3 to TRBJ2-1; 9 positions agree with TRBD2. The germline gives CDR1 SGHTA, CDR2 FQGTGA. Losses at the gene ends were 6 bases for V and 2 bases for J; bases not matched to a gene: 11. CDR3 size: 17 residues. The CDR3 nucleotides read TGTGCCAGCAGTTCTACAGGTCTAGCGGGACCCTACAATGAGCAGTTCTTC. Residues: CASSSTGLAGPYNEQFF.

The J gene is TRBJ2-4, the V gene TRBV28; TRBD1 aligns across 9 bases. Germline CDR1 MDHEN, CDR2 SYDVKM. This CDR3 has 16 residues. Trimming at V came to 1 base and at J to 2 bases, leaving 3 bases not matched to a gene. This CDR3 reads CASSLFGTGTKNIQYF. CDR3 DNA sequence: TGTGCCAGCAGTTTATTCGGGACAGGGACCAAAAACATTCAGTACTTC.